The table lists the clone carrying this T cell receptor beta chain with a few counts. Its antigen is not known. Method: immunoSEQ multiplex PCR; TCRdb's copy keeps in-frame clones and lacks some. Among approximately 720,000 clones, 55% to 75% were seen once, and the ten largest hold approximately 2%. The record originates from a study of shared clonotypes between healthy human individuals. Points from the study as a whole: Non-shared clonotypes had lower generation probabilities than clonotypes shared by all four sorted-subset donors. Sequencing depth was expected to influence donor clonotype sharing.

CDR1 and CDR2 from the germline V gene are LGHNA and YNFKEQ. The CDR3 length is 16 residues. The J segment lost 6 bases and the V segment lost 4 bases, leaving 6 bases of the junction unmatched. The chain couples TRBV4-2 to TRBJ2-1, with 13 bases aligning to TRBD2. The TCR originated in a woman in her twenties or thirties in good health. The sequenced material came from memory CD4+ T cells sorted from blood. Subset given: CD45RA-negative fraction. This chain's CDR3 is CASSLSGTSGANEQFF. CDR3 coding DNA: TGTGCCAGCAGCCTCTCCGGGACTAGCGGGGCCAATGAGCAGTTCTTC.